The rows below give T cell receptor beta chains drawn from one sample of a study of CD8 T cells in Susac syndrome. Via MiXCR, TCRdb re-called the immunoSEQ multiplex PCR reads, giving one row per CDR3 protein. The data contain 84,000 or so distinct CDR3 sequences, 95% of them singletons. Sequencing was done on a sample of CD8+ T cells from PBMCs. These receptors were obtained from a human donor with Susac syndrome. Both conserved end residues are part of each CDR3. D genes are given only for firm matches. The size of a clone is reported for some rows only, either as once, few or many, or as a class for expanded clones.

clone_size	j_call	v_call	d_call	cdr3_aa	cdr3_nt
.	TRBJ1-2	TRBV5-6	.	CASSSGNYGYTF	TGTGCCAGCAGCTCAGGGAACTATGGCTACACCTTC
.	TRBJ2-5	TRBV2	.	CASSEPASQETQYF	TGTGCCAGCAGTGAGCCAGCTTCGCAAGAGACCCAGTACTTC
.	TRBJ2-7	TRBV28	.	CASSFRGSQRGEQYF	TGTGCCAGCAGTTTTAGGGGGTCCCAACGGGGCGAGCAGTACTTC
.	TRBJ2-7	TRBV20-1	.	CSAGTFEQYF	TGCAGTGCTGGGACATTCGAGCAGTACTTC
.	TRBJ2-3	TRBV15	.	CATSREGVTQYF	TGTGCCACCAGCAGAGAGGGGGTTACGCAGTATTTT
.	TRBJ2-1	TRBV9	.	CASSVLEEQFF	TGTGCCAGCAGCGTGTTGGAGGAGCAGTTCTTC
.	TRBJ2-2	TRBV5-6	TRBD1	CASSPDRDPTGELFF	TGTGCCAGCAGCCCAGACAGGGACCCGACCGGGGAGCTGTTTTTT
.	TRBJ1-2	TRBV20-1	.	CSASPGVGYTF	TGCAGTGCTAGCCCGGGGGTCGGCTACACCTTC
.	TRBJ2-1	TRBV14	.	CASSQFYGTYNEQFF	TGTGCCAGCAGCCAATTTTACGGTACCTACAATGAGCAGTTCTTC
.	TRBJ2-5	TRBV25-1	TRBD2	CASSELRTSGDTQYF	TGTGCCAGCAGTGAATTACGGACTAGCGGGGATACCCAGTACTTC
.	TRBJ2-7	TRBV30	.	CASDPLAGDAYEQYF	TGTGCCTCAGACCCTCTGGCGGGTGACGCCTACGAGCAGTACTTC
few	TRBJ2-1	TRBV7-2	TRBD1	CASSTQTGNEQFF	TGTGCCAGCAGCACCCAGACAGGGAATGAGCAGTTCTTC
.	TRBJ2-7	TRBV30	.	CAWKTGPGVEQYF	TGTGCCTGGAAGACAGGTCCTGGTGTGGAGCAGTACTTC
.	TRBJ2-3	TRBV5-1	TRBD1	CASSLEVGGPDTQYF	TGCGCCAGCAGCTTGGAAGTAGGGGGCCCAGATACGCAGTATTTT
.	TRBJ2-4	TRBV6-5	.	CASSPMGAKNIQYF	TGTGCCAGCAGCCCCATGGGTGCCAAAAACATTCAGTACTTC
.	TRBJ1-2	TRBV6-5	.	CASSPTGGNYGYTF	TGTGCCAGCAGTCCCACCGGGGGGAACTATGGCTACACCTTC
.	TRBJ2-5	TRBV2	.	CANPVGETQYF	TGTGCCAACCCGGTTGGAGAGACCCAGTACTTC
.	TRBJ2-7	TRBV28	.	CASSLGQGEVYEQYF	TGTGCCAGCAGTTTGGGGCAGGGAGAAGTCTACGAGCAGTACTTC
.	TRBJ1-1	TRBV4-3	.	CASSQDSDGTEAFF	TGCGCCAGCAGCCAAGATTCGGACGGCACTGAAGCTTTCTTT
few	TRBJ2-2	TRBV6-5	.	CASSSSTGELFF	TGTGCCAGCAGTTCTTCCACCGGGGAGCTGTTTTTT
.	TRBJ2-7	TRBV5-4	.	CASSGGRLDEQYF	TGTGCCAGCAGCGGGGGACGCTTGGACGAGCAGTACTTC
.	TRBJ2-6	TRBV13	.	CASSLDFPSSGANVLTF	TGTGCCAGCAGCTTAGACTTTCCATCCTCTGGGGCCAACGTCCTGACTTTC
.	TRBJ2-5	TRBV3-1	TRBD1	CASLRDSQETQYF	TGTGCCAGCCTCCGGGACAGCCAAGAGACCCAGTACTTC
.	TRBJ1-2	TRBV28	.	CASSFRGFYGYTF	TGTGCCAGCAGTTTCCGGGGATTCTATGGCTACACCTTC
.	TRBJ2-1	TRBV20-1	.	CSAMDYNEQFF	TGCAGTGCTATGGACTACAATGAGCAGTTCTTC
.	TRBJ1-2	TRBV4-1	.	CASSQVLNYGYTF	TGCGCCAGCAGCCAAGTCCTTAACTATGGCTACACCTTC